Reported below is one TCR beta chain. No antigen is known for it. Noted treatment: roughly 10-day PBMC culture with coronavirus spike peptide pools or control peptides (ViraFEST assay). This record comes from a study of vaccination and CD4 T cells after COVID-19. The Oncomine TCR Beta short-read assay generated sequence data from the DNA of cultured CD4+ T cells. From the PCR reads, TCRdb called clonotypes with MiXCR, one entry per CDR3 protein. The sample carries around 9,700 distinct CDR3 sequences, 25% recorded once. Germline V gives CDR1 MNHEY, CDR2 SMNVEV (reference sequence). The CDR3 sequence is 15 residues long. The V gene end was trimmed by 4 bases and the J gene end by 6 bases; junction bases not matched to a gene: 10.

Sequencing used CD4+ T cells from blood, cultured in vitro, obtained after SARS-CoV-2 vaccination. The clonotype comes from a human donor who had recovered from COVID-19. The rearrangement joins TRBV27 to TRBJ2-3; TRBD2 aligns across 7 bases. In DNA form, the CDR3 reads TGTGCCAGCAGTTCGGGGGGACTATGGCTGGATACGCAGTATTTT. Translating it yields CASSSGGLWLDTQYF.